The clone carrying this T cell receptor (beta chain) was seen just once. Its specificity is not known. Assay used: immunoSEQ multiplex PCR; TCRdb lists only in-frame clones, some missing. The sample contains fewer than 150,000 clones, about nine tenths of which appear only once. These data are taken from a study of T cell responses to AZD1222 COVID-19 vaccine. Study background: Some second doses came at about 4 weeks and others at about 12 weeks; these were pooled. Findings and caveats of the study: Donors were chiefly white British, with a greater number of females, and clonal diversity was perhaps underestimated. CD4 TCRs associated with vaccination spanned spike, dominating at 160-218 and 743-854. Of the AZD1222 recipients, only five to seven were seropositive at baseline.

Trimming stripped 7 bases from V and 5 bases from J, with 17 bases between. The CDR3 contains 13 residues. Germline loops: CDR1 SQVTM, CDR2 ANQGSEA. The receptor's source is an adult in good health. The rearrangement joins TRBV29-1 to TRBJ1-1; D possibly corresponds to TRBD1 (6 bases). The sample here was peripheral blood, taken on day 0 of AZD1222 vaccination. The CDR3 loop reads CSARGLLETEAFF. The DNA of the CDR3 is TGCAGCGCCAGGGGCCTGCTGGAAACTGAAGCTTTCTTT.